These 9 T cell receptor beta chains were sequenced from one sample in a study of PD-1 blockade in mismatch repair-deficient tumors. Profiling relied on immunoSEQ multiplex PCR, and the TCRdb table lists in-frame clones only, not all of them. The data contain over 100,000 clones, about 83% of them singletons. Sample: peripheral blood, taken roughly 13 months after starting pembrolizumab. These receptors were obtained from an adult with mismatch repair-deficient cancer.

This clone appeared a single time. The DNA of the CDR3 is TGCGCCAGCAGCTTAGCAACAGAATTGGGCTATGGCTACACCTTC. Encoded protein: CASSLATELGYGYTF. V is TRBV5-1 and J is TRBJ1-2; D uncertain. The V gene's germline CDR1 is SGHRS and CDR2 YFSETQ. The CDR3 extends over 15 amino acids. Deletions cut 2 bases from V and 4 bases from J, with 15 bases between.

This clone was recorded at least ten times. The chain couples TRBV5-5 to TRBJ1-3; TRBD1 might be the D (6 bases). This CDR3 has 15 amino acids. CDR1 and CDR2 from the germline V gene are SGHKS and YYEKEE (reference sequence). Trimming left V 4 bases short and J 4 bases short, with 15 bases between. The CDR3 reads CASSQDEGGGNTIYF. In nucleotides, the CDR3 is TGTGCCAGCAGCCAAGATGAGGGGGGAGGAAACACCATATATTTT. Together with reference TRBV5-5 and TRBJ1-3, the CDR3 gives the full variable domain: DAGVTQSPTHLIKTRGQQVTLRCSPISGHKSVSWYQQVLGQGPQFIFQYYEKEERGRGNFPDRFSARQFPNYSSELNVNALLLGDSALYLCASSQDEGGGNTIYFGEGSWLTVV.

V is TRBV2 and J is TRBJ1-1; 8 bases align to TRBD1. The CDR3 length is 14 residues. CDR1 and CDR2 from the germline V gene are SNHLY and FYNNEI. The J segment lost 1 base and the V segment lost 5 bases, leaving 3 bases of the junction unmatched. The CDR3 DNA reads TGTGCCAGCAGTCTCAGGGGGCCGAACACTGAAGCTTTCTTT. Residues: CASSLRGPNTEAFF.

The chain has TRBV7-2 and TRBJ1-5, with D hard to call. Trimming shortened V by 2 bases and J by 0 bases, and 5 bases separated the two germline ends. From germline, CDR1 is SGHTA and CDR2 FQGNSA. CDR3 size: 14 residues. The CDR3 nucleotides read TGTGCCAGCAGCTTAAGTAATAGCAATCAGCCCCAGCATTTT. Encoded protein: CASSLSNSNQPQHF.

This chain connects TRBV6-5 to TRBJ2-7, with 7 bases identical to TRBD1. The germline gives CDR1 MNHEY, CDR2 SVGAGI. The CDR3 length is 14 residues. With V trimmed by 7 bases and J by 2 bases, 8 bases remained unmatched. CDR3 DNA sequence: TGTGCCAGCATCAACAGGGGACCCCCCTACGAGCAGTACTTC. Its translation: CASINRGPPYEQYF.

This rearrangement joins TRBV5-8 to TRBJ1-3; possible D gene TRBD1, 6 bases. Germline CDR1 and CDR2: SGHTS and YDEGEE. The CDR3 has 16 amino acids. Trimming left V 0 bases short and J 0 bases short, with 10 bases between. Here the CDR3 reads CASSLGQASSGNTIYF. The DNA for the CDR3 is TGTGCCAGCAGCTTGGGACAGGCGAGCTCTGGAAACACCATATATTTT. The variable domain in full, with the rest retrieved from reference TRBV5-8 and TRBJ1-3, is EAGVTQSPTHLIKTRGQQATLRCSPISGHTSVYWYQQALGLGLQFLLWYDEGEERNRGNFPPRFSGRQFPNYSSELNVNALELEDSALYLCASSLGQASSGNTIYFGEGSWLTVV.

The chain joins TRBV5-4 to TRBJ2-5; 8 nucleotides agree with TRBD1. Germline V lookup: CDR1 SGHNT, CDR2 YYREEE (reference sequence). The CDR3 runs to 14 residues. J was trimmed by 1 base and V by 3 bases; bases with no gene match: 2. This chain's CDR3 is CASSYTGGQETQYF. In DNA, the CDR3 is TGTGCCAGCAGCTATACAGGGGGCCAAGAGACCCAGTACTTC.

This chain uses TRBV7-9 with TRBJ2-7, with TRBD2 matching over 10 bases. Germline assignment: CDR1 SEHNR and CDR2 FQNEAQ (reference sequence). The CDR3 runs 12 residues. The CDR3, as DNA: TGTACGGTAGCGGGAGGCTCCTACGAGCAGTACTTC. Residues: CTVAGGSYEQYF.

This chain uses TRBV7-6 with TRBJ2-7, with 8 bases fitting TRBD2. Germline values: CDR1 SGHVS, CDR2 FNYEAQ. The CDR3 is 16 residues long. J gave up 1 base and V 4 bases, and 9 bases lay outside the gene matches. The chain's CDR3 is CASSSGPQRGSYEQYF. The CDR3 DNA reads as TGTGCCAGCAGCTCGGGGCCCCAGCGGGGGTCCTACGAGCAGTACTTC.